One sample yielded the 5 T cell receptor beta chains listed below, sequenced in a study of T cells in Graves' hyperthyroidism and ophthalmopathy. The TCR beta CDR3 regions underwent amplification using RNA transcripts as the source. An initial round of RT-PCR targeting the TCR CDR3 relied on the HTBI primer set. TCRdb called the multiplex PCR reads again in MiXCR, with one record for every CDR3 protein. The data contain some 460,000 distinct CDR3 sequences, 15% to 19% of them singletons. The specimen sequenced was blood. The receptors stem from a young woman with Graves' hyperthyroidism.

The chain uses TRBV19 and TRBJ1-2; 7 bases are shared with TRBD1. Trimming at V came to 6 bases and at J to 8 bases, leaving 12 bases not matched to a gene. This CDR3 comprises 14 residues. Per germline, CDR1 LNHDA and CDR2 SQIVND (reference sequence). The CDR3: CASSYTHRGEGYTF. CDR3 nucleotides: TGTGCCAGTAGCTACACTCACAGGGGTGAGGGCTACACCTTC.

The chain employs TRBV7-8 and TRBJ2-5; TRBD1 aligns across 7 bases. Trimming cost V 5 bases and J 4 bases; bases outside gene matches: 10. The CDR3 is made up of 15 amino acids. Germline CDR1 SGHVS, CDR2 FQNEAQ. The CDR3 spells CASSPLVRGPETQYF. CDR3 bases: TGTGCCAGCAGCCCCCTGGTGAGGGGGCCAGAGACCCAGTACTTC.

The table lists this clonotype with many counts. This chain connects TRBV11-2 to TRBJ2-7; weak D call: TRBD2 (6 bases). CDR3 length: 12 amino acids. Germline CDR1 reads SGHAT; CDR2 reads FQNNGV. V shed 5 bases and J shed 11 bases, with 16 bases lying between them. The CDR3 region is CASSALALEEYF. The CDR3 DNA follows: TGTGCCAGCAGCGCCCTAGCGTTAGAGGAGTACTTC.

This clonotype occurred many times. The V gene is TRBV2, the J gene TRBJ2-1, with a weak D call TRBD2 (6 bases). Trimming removed 5 bases from V and 4 bases from J, with 15 bases in between. The length of the CDR3 is 15 residues. Germline V gene sequence: CDR1 SNHLY, CDR2 FYNNEI. The CDR3 region is CASSFRQGLYNEQFF. The CDR3 DNA follows: TGTGCCAGCAGTTTCAGACAAGGACTATACAATGAGCAGTTCTTC.

The chain couples TRBV20-1 to TRBJ1-5; 8 positions agree with TRBD1. The junction had 11 bases not matched to a gene; V was cut back by 6 bases and J by 4 bases. Germline CDR1 is DFQATT and CDR2 is SNEGSKA (reference sequence). The length of the CDR3 is 15 residues. The CDR3: CSATDRGEGNQPQHF. The CDR3 DNA reads TGCAGTGCCACTGACAGGGGAGAGGGAAATCAGCCCCAGCATTTT.